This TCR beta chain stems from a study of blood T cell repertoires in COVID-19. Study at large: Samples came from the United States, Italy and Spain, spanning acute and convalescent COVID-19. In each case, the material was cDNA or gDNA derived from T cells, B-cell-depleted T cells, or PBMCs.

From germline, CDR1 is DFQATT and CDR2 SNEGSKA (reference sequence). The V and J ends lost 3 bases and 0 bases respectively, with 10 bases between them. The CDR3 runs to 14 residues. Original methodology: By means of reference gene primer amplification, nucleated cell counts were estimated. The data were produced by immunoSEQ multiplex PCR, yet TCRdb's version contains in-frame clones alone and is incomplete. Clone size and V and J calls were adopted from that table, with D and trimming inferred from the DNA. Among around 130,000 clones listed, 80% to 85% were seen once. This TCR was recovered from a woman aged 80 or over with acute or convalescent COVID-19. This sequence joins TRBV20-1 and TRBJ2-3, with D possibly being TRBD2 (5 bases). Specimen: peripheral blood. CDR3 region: CSASSRGSTDTQYF. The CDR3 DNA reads TGCAGTGCTAGTAGTCGAGGGAGCACAGATACGCAGTATTTT.